This TCR beta chain was captured in a study of cytomegalovirus exposure and HLA in healthy donors. While unrecorded immune exposures were likely, the donors were nominally healthy when sampled. The primer mix had 60 Vbeta and 13 Jbeta primers. Profiled with immunoSEQ multiplex PCR; TCRdb holds only in-frame clones, not every one. The data contain some 100,000 clones, more than 55% of them seen just once; the ten biggest clones take up around 5%. General study results and limits: TCR beta chains associated with HLA were, in a later analysis, more clonally expanded than equally common others. Across donors, presence/absence analyses took sequencing depth to be roughly uniform. Some V segments could not be told apart, so they were left out, TRBV6-2 and TRBV6-3 among them.

Germline CDR1 is KGHSH and CDR2 is LQKENI. V lost 3 bases and J 1 base, leaving 13 bases between the germline ends. There are 16 residues in the CDR3. This clone was seen only a few times. The antigen is not known. The chain joins TRBV18 to TRBJ1-3; D may be TRBD1 (5 bases). This TCR was sampled from a woman aged 25 to 39 in good health and CMV-seropositive. Sequencing was performed on PBMCs. This chain's CDR3 is CASSPKPRVSGNTIYF. The CDR3 bases are TGTGCCAGCTCACCGAAACCCAGGGTTTCTGGAAACACCATATATTTT.